This TCR beta chain came from a study of breast tumors, draining lymph nodes, adjacent tissues. Broader study findings: Luminal-like breast cancer showed significantly higher tumor–nontumor repertoire similarity than basal-like. Compared with lymph nodes, tumors were less diverse; compared with nontumor tissue, more. The data were judged consistent with most tumor T cells coming from lymph node and expanding in tumor. That most tumor T cells come from lymph nodes remained unproven.

This clonotype occurred a few times. Its antigen is as yet unknown. One entry per CDR3 protein, called by TCRdb with MiXCR from the multiplex PCR reads. The data contain approximately 250,000 distinct CDR3 sequences, under 40% of them singletons. The lymph nodes were axillary draining lymph nodes from breast cancer patients. The TCR was taken from a female donor with breast cancer. Some clones in this sample may be carry-over from other donors' samples. The sample consisted of axillary lymph node tissue.

The chain's CDR3 is CASSSPTTGFGTEAFF. CDR3 in DNA: TGTGCCAGTAGTAGCCCCACTACAGGGTTTGGCACTGAAGCTTTCTTT. The chain uses TRBV19 and TRBJ1-1; possibly TRBD1 for D (6 bases). The length of the CDR3 is 16 residues. V lost 4 bases, J lost 4 bases, and 19 bases lay in between. Germline V gives CDR1 LNHDA, CDR2 SQIVND (reference sequence).